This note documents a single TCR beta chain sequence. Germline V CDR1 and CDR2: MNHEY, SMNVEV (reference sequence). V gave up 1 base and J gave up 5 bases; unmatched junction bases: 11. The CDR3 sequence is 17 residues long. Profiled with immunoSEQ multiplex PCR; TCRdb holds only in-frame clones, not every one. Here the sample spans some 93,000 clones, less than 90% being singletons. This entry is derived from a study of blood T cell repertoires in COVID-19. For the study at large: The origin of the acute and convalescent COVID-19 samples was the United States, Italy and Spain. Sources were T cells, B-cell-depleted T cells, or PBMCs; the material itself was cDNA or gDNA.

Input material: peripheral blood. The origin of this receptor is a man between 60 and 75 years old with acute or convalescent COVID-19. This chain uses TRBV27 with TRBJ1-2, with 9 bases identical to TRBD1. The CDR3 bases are TGTGCCAGCAGTTTATTTGGCTTCGCCGGGACAGGGTATGGCTACACCTTC. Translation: CASSLFGFAGTGYGYTF.